This paragraph reports one T cell receptor (beta chain). cDNA prepared by RNA extraction and subsequent reverse transcription served as the template for sequencing. Assay used: immunoSEQ multiplex PCR; TCRdb lists only in-frame clones, some missing. The data show about 180,000 clones, 63% seen once. The data were taken from a study of CD8+ T cells in alopecia areata. The CDR3 loop spans 15 amino acids. Trimming removed 2 bases at V and 7 bases at J, with 12 bases between. Germline assignment: CDR1 ENHRY and CDR2 SYGVKD. The source of this sequence is a human donor with alopecia areata. The rearrangement links TRBV10-3 to TRBJ1-6; a possible D gene is TRBD1 (6 bases). Sequencing used CD4+ T cells sorted from blood, obtained at week 0. This chain's CDR3 is CAISERDTSNSPLHF. Written as DNA, the CDR3 is TGTGCCATCAGTGAGAGGGACACTTCAAATTCACCCCTCCACTTT.